This T cell receptor (beta chain) came from a study of shared clonotypes between healthy human individuals. This CDR3 has 13 residues. CDR1 and CDR2 from the germline V gene are MDHEN and SYDVKM. Trimming pared 3 bases from V and 5 bases from J, leaving 8 bases between. CD8 cells regarded as naive lacked CD45RO, were positively chosen for CCR7, and omitted terminally differentiated effector memory CD45RA+ cells. Data came from immunoSEQ multiplex PCR; TCRdb stores just in-frame clones and leaves some out. The data hold around 2.1 million clones, with more than 85% observed a single time. V and J are TRBV28 and TRBJ2-1; a possible D gene is TRBD1 (5 bases). The clonotype comes from a young man in good health. Some clones in this sample may be carry-over from other donors' samples. Sequenced material: naive CD8+ T cells from PBMCs. The CDR3 DNA sequence: TGTGCCAGCAGTTTCCTGGACAACAATGAGCAGTTCTTC. Translated, it gives CASSFLDNNEQFF.